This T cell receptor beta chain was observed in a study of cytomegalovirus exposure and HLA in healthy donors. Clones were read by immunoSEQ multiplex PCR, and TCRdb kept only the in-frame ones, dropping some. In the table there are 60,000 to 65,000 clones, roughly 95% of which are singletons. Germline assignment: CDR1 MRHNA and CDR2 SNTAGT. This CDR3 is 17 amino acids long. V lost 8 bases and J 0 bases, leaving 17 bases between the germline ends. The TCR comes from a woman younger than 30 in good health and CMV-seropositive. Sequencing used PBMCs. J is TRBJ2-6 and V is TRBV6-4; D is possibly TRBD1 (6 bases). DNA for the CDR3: TGTGCCAGCGCCGAGACAGGCTCCAACTCTGGGGCCAACGTCCTGACTTTC. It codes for CASAETGSNSGANVLTF.